Presented here are 3 T cell receptor beta chains from one specimen sequenced in a study of cytomegalovirus exposure and HLA in healthy donors. 13 Jbeta primers and 60 Vbeta primers were used for the PCR. Profiling relied on immunoSEQ multiplex PCR, and the TCRdb table lists in-frame clones only, not all of them. Among approximately 64,000 clones listed, roughly 80% were seen once. Sequenced input: PBMCs. These receptors came from a male donor in good health and CMV-seropositive.

This clone was seen only a few times. This rearrangement joins TRBV12-5 to TRBJ2-1; the match to TRBD2 covers 9 bases. After removal of 3 bases from V and 10 bases from J, the junction contained 10 bases not matched to a gene. The CDR3 extends over 15 amino acids. The germline V gene has CDR1 LGHNT and CDR2 FRNRAP. The CDR3 sequence is CASGLGRGGLFEQFF. The DNA of the CDR3 is TGTGCTAGTGGTTTAGGGCGGGGGGGCCTCTTCGAGCAGTTCTTC.

This clone has just a few counts. The CDR3 here is CSSGGLAGMDTQYF. In nucleotides, the CDR3 is TGCAGCTCAGGGGGGCTAGCGGGGATGGATACGCAGTATTTT. The genes are TRBV29-1 and TRBJ2-3, with TRBD2 matching over 9 bases. The germline gives CDR1 SQVTM, CDR2 ANQGSEA. Losses at the gene ends were 8 bases for V and 6 bases for J; bases not matched to a gene: 12. This CDR3 has 14 amino acids.

This chain joins TRBV4-1 and TRBJ2-7, with 9 bases matching TRBD1. The junction had 5 bases not matched to a gene; V was cut back by 5 bases and J by 3 bases. The CDR3 has 14 amino acids. Germline V gene sequence: CDR1 MGHRA, CDR2 YSYEKL. The CDR3 region is CASSYPGQGYEQYF. CDR3 bases: TGCGCCAGCAGCTACCCGGGACAGGGCTACGAGCAGTACTTC.